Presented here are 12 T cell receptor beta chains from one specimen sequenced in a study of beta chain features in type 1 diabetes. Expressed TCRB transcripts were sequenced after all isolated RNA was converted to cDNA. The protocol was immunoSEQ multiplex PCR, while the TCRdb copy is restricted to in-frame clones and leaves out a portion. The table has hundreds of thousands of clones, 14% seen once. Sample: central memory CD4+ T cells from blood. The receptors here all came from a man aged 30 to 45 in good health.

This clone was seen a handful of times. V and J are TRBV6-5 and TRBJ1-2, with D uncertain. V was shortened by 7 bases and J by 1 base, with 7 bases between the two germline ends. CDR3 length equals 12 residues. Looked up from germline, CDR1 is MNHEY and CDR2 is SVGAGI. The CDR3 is CASTHVNYGYTF. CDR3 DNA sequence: TGTGCCAGCACACACGTTAACTATGGCTACACCTTC.

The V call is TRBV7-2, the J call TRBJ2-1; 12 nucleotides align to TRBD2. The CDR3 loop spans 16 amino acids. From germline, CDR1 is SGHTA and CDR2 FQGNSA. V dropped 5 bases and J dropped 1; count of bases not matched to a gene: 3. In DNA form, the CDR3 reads TGTGCCAGCAGCAAACTAGCGGGGGGATCCTACAATGAGCAGTTCTTC. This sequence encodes CASSKLAGGSYNEQFF.

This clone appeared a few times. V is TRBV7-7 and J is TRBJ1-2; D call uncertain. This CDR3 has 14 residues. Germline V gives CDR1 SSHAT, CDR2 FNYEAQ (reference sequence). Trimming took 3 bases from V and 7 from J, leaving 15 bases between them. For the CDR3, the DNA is TGTGCCAGCAGCTTTCTTGATAGGGCAGGTGGCTACACCTTC. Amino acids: CASSFLDRAGGYTF.

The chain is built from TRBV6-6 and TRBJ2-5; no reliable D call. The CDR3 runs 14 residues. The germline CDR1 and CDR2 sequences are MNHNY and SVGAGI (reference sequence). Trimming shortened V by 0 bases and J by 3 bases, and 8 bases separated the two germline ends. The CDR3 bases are TGTGCCAGCAGTTACTCCCGATCTGAAGAGACCCAGTACTTC. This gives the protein CASSYSRSEETQYF.

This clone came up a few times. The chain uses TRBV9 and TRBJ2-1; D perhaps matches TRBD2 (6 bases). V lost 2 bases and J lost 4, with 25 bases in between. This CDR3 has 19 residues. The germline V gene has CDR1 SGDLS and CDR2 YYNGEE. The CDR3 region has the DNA TGTGCCAGCAGCGTCCCCTCCGGGGCCCAGCGGGCTACATACAATGAGCAGTTCTTC. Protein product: CASSVPSGAQRATYNEQFF. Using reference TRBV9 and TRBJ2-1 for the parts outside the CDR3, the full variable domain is DSGVTQTPKHLITATGQRVTLRCSPRSGDLSVYWYQQSLDQGLQFLIQYYNGEERAKGNILERFSAQQFPDLHSELNLSSLELGDSALYFCASSVPSGAQRATYNEQFFGPGTRLTVL.

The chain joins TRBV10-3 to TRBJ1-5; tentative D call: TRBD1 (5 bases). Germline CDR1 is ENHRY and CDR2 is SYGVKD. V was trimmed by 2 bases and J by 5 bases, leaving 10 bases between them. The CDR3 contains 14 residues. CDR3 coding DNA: TGTGCCATCAGTGAGCGCAGGGTCGATCAGCCCCAGCATTTT. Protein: CAISERRVDQPQHF.

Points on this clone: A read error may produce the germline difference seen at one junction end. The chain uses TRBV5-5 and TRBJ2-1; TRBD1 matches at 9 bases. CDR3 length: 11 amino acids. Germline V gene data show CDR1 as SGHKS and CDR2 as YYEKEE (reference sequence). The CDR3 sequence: CASSPGDRGVF. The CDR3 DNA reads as TGTGCCAGCAGCCCAGGAGACAGGGGGGTCTTC. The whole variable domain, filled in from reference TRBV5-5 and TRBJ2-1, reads DAGVTQSPTHLIKTRGQQVTLRCSPISGHKSVSWYQQVLGQGPQFIFQYYEKEERGRGNFPDRFSARQFPNYSSELNVNALLLGDSALYLCASSPGDRGVFGPGTRLTVL.

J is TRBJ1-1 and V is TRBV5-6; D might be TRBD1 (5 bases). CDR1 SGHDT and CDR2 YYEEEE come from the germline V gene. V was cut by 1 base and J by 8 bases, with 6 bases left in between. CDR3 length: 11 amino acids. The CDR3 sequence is CASSLRQEAFF. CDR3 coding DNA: TGTGCCAGCAGCTTGCGACAGGAAGCTTTCTTT.

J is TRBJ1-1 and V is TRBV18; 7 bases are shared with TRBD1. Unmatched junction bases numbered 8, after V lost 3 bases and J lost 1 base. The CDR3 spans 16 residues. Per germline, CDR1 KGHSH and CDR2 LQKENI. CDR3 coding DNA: TGTGCCAGCTCACCCTTAGGAGGGACAGCGAACACTGAAGCTTTCTTT. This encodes CASSPLGGTANTEAFF.

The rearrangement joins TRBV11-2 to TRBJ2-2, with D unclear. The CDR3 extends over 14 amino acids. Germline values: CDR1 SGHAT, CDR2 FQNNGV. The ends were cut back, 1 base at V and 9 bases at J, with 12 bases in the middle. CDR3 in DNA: TGTGCCAGCAGCTTAGGTGGCCGTCCATGGGAGCTGTTTTTT. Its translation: CASSLGGRPWELFF.

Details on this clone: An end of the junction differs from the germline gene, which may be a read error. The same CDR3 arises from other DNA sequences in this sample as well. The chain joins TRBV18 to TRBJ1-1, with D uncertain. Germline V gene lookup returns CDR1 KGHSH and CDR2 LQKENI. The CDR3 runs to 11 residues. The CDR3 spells CASSPNTEAFF. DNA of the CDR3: TGTGCCAGCTCACCAAACACGGAAGCTTTCTTT.

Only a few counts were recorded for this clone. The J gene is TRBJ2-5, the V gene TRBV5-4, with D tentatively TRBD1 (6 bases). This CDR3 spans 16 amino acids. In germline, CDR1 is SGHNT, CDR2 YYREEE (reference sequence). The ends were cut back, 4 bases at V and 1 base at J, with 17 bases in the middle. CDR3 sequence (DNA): TGTGCCAGCAGCCTGGGGGCCATAAGGCCCCAAGAGACCCAGTACTTC. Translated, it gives CASSLGAIRPQETQYF.